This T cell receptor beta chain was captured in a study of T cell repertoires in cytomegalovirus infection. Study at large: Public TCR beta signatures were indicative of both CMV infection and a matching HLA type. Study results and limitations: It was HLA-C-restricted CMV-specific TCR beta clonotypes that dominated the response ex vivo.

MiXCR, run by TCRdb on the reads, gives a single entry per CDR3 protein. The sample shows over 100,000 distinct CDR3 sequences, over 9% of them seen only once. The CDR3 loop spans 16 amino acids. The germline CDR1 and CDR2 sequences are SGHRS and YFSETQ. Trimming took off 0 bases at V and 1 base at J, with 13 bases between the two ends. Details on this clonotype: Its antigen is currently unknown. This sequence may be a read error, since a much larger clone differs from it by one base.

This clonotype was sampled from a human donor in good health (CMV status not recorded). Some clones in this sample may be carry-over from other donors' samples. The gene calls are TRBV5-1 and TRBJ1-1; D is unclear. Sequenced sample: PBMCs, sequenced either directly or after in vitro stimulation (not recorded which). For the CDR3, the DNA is TGCGCCAGCAGCTTGGCCTTCCTCCCCACGAACACTGAAGCTTTCTTT. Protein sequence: CASSLAFLPTNTEAFF.